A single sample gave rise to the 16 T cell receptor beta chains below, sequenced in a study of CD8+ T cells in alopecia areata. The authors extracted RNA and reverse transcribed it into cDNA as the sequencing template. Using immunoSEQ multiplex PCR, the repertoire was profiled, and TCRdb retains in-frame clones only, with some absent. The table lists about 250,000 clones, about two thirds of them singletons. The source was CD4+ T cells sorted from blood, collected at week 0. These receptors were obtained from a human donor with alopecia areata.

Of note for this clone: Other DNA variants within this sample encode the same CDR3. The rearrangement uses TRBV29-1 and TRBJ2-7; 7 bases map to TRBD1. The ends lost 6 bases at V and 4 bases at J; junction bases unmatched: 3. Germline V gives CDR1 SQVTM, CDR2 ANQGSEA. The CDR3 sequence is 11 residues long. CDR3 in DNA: TGCAGCGTCAAGGGGGCTTACGAGCAGTACTTC. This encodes CSVKGAYEQYF.

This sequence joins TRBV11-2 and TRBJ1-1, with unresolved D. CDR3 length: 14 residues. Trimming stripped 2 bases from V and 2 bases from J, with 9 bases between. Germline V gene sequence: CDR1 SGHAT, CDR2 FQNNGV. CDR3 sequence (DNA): TGTGCCAGCAGCTTACTTTATCAAAACACTGAAGCTTTCTTT. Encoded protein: CASSLLYQNTEAFF. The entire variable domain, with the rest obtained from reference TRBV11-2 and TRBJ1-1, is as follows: EAGVAQSPRYKIIEKRQSVAFWCNPISGHATLYWYQQILGQGPKLLIQFQNNGVVDDSQLPKDRFSAERLKGVDSTLKIQPAKLEDSAVYLCASSLLYQNTEAFFGQGTRLTVV.

The CDR3 region is CAWTQGSGGETQYF. CDR3 bases: TGTGCCTGGACCCAAGGGAGCGGGGGAGAGACCCAGTACTTC. The V call is TRBV30, the J call TRBJ2-5; TRBD2 matches at 8 bases. The CDR3 consists of 14 residues. Germline CDR1 is GTSNPN and CDR2 is SVGIG (reference sequence). V lost 4 bases and J lost 4; bases outside the gene matches: 8.

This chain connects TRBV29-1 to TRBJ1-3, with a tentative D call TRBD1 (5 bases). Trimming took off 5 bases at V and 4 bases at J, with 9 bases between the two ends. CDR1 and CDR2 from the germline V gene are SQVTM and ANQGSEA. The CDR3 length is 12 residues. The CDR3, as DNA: TGCAGCGTTATGGGGCGCGGAAACACCATATATTTT. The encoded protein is CSVMGRGNTIYF.

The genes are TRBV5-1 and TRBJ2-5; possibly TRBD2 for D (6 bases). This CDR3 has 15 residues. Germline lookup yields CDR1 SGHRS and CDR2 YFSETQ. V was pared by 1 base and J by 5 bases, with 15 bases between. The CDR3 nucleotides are TGCGCCAGCAGCTTGTTAGGGGACGGAGGGGAGACCCAGTACTTC. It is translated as CASSLLGDGGETQYF.

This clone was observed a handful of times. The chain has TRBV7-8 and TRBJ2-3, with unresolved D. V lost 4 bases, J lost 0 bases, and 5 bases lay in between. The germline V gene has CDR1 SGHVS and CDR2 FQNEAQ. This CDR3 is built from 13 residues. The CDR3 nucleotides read TGTGCCAGCAGCTGGGTTAGCACAGATACGCAGTATTTT. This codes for CASSWVSTDTQYF.

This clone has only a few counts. CDR3 in DNA: TGCAGCGTCTCGGACGTGAGAGAGACCCAGTACTTC. It codes for CSVSDVRETQYF. V is TRBV29-1 and J is TRBJ2-5; D gene ambiguous. Per germline, CDR1 SQVTM and CDR2 ANQGSEA. V gave up 6 bases and J gave up 4 bases, with 12 bases separating them. The CDR3 covers 12 residues.

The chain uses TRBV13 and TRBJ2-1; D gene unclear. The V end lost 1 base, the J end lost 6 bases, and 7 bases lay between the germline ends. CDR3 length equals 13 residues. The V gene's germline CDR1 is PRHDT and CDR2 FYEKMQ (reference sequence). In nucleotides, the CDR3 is TGTGCCAGCAGCTTAGTAGGATTCAATGAGCAGTTCTTC. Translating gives CASSLVGFNEQFF.

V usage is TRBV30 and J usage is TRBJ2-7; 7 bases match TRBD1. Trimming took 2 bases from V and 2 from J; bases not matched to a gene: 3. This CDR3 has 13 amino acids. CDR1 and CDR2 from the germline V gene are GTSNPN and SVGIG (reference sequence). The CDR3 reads CAWSRGTAYEQYF. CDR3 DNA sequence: TGTGCCTGGAGTCGAGGGACAGCCTACGAGCAGTACTTC.

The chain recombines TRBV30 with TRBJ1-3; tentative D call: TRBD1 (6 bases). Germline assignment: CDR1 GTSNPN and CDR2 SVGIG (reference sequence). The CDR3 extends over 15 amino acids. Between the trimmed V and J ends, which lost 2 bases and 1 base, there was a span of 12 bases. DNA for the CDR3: TGTGCCTGGAGTCACCCAGGGGTTTCTGGAAACACCATATATTTT. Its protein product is CAWSHPGVSGNTIYF. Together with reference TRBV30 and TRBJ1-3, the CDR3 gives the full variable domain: SQTIHQWPATLVQPVGSPLSLECTVEGTSNPNLYWYRQAAGRGLQLLFYSVGIGQISSEVPQNLSASRPQDRQFILSSKKLLLSDSGFYLCAWSHPGVSGNTIYFGEGSWLTVV.

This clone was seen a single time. CDR3 sequence: CASSQDRTGISYEQYF. DNA for the CDR3: TGCGCCAGCAGCCAAGACCGGACAGGGATCTCCTACGAGCAGTACTTC. The gene calls are TRBV4-1 and TRBJ2-7, with 8 bases lining up with TRBD1. Trimming removed 0 bases from V and 0 bases from J; junction bases left unmatched: 4. CDR3 length: 16 residues. CDR1 and CDR2 from the germline V gene are MGHRA and YSYEKL.

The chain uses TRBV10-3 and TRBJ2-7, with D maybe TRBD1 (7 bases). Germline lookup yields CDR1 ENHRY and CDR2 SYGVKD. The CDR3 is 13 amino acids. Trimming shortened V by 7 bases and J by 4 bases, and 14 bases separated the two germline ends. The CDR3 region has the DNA TGTGCCATCACCGGGGACAGCGGGTACGAGCAGTACTTC. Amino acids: CAITGDSGYEQYF.

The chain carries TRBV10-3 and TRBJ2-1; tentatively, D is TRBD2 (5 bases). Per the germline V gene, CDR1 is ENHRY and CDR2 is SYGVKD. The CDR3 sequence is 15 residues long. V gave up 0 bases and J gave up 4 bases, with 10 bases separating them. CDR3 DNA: TGTGCCATCAGTGAGTCTGGCGGGTTATACAATGAGCAGTTCTTC. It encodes CAISESGGLYNEQFF.

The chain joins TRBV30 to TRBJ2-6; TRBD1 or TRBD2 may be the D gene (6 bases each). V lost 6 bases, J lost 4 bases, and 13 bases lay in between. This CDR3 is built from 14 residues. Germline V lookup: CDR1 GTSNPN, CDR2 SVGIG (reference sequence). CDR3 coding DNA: TGTGCCTGCGCGACGGGGGCGGGGGCCAACGTCCTGACTTTC. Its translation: CACATGAGANVLTF.

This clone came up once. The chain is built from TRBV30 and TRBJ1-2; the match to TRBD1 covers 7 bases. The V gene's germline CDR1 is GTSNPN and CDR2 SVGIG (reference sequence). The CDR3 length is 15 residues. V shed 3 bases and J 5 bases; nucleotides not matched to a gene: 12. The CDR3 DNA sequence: TGTGCCTGGAGGGCAGGGGGGGACCCAGGGTATGGCTACACCTTC. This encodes CAWRAGGDPGYGYTF.

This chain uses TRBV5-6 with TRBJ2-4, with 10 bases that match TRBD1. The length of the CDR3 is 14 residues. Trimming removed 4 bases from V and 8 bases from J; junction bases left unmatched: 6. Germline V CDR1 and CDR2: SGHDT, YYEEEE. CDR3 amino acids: CASSDGTGEDIQYF. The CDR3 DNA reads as TGTGCCAGCAGCGACGGGACAGGGGAAGACATTCAGTACTTC.